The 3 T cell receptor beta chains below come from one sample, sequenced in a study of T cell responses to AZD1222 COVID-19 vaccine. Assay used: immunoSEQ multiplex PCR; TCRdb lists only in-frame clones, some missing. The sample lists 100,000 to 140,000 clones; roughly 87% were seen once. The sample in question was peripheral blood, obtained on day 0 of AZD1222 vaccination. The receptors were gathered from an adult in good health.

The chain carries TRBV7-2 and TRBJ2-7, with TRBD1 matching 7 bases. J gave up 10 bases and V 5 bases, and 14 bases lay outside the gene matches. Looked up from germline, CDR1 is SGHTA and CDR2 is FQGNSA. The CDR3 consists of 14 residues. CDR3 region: CASSPQTGSIGQYF. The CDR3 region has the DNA TGTGCCAGCAGCCCTCAGACAGGGTCGATTGGCCAGTACTTC.

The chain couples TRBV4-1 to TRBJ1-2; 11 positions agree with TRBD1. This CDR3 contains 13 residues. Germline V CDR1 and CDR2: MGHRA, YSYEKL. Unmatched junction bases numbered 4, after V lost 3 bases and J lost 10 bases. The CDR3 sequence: CASSQGQGGDYTF. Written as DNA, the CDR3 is TGCGCCAGCAGCCAGGGACAGGGGGGAGACTACACCTTC.

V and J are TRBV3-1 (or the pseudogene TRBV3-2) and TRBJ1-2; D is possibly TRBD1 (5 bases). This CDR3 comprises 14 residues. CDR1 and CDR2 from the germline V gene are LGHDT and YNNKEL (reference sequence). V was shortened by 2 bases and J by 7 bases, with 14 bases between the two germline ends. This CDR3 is CASSQRRAPGGYTF. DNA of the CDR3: TGTGCCAGCAGCCAACGCAGGGCCCCTGGTGGCTACACCTTC.